The present T cell receptor beta chain was sequenced within a study of CD8+CD57+ T cells in acquired aplastic anemia. The CDR3 extends over 15 amino acids. Trimming took 5 bases from V and 2 from J, leaving 13 bases between them. The table lists this clonotype with many counts. According to the study, genomic DNA was the template for TCR beta VDJ and CDR3 profiling. TCRdb itself ran the reads through MiXCR, one entry per CDR3 protein. This sample has about 190,000 distinct CDR3 sequences, with approximately 49% found just once. The clonotype comes from a human donor in good health, serving as a control. Source material: sorted CD4+, CD8+, or CD8+CD57+ T cells (not recorded which) from PBMCs. This chain links TRBV12-3 or TRBV12-4 with TRBJ2-1; D is uncertain. The CDR3 nucleotides are TGTGCCAGCAGTCCTGACAACGTACCCTACAATGAGCAGTTCTTC. It translates to CASSPDNVPYNEQFF.